Each of the 25 T cell receptor beta chains below was sequenced from the same sample in a study of blood T cell repertoires in COVID-19 (dated by TCRdb to between 2020 and 2021). The library came from the immunoSEQ multiplex PCR assay. TCRdb took this table from immuneACCESS and kept in-frame rearrangements with V and J called. Such tables lack part of the clones; where checked against another copy, unresolved V genes explain under half of the gap, and the rest is unexplained. For this sample the table gives 200,000 to 300,000 clones, of which 85% to 90% were detected only once. The ten largest clones add up to 0.9% to 1% of the sample. Input material: peripheral blood. The source of these receptors is a woman aged 40 to 50 who had recovered from COVID-19.

The chain is built from TRBV12-3 or TRBV12-4 and TRBJ1-1, with a possible D match to TRBD1 (6 bases). The CDR3 loop spans 12 amino acids. Trimming removed 3 bases from V and 6 bases from J, with 8 bases in between. The CDR3: CASSFDRPEAFF. The CDR3 coding sequence is TGTGCCAGCAGTTTCGACAGGCCTGAAGCTTTCTTT.

This sequence joins TRBV18 and TRBJ2-3; weak D call: TRBD1 (5 bases). Trimming cost V 3 bases and J 0 bases, with 16 bases left between them. Germline values: CDR1 KGHSH, CDR2 LQKENI. The CDR3 consists of 17 residues. The CDR3 DNA sequence: TGTGCCAGCTCACCCGAACAGGTCCCGGCCAGCACAGATACGCAGTATTTT. Protein sequence: CASSPEQVPASTDTQYF.

This clone was counted ten times or more. The genes are TRBV5-4 and TRBJ1-2; 7 positions match TRBD1. The CDR3 runs to 14 residues. The germline gives CDR1 SGHNT, CDR2 YYREEE (reference sequence). The J segment lost 2 bases and the V segment lost 1 base, leaving 2 bases of the junction unmatched. Here the CDR3 DNA reads TGTGCCAGCAGCTTGATGGACAGGAACTATGGCTACACCTTC. This codes for CASSLMDRNYGYTF.

V usage is TRBV10-2 and J usage is TRBJ2-7, with D perhaps TRBD1 (5 bases). Trimming removed 0 bases at V and 6 bases at J, with 12 bases between. Germline CDR1 WSHSY, CDR2 SAAADI. There are 14 residues in the CDR3. For the CDR3, the DNA is TGCGCCAGCAGTGAGTCCTGGGGCCGCCGCGAGCAGTACGTC. Protein product: CASSESWGRREQYV.

This rearrangement joins TRBV5-1 to TRBJ2-3; TRBD2 matches 8 bases. Germline V lookup: CDR1 SGHRS, CDR2 YFSETQ. Trimming cost V 0 bases and J 2 bases; bases outside gene matches: 8. The CDR3 runs to 17 residues. CDR3: CASSLALAGGLTDTQYF. The CDR3 coding sequence is TGCGCCAGCAGCTTGGCCCTCGCGGGAGGACTCACAGATACGCAGTATTTT. The variable domain in full, completed from reference TRBV5-1 and TRBJ2-3, reads KAGVTQTPRYLIKTRGQQVTLSCSPISGHRSVSWYQQTPGQGLQFLFEYFSETQRNKGNFPGRFSGRQFSNSRSEMNVSTLELGDSALYLCASSLALAGGLTDTQYFGPGTRLTVL.

V is TRBV13 and J is TRBJ2-1; TRBD2 agrees at 7 bases. The V gene's germline CDR1 is PRHDT and CDR2 FYEKMQ (reference sequence). This CDR3 has 14 residues. Losses at the gene ends were 5 bases for V and 3 bases for J; bases not matched to a gene: 4. CDR3 DNA sequence: TGTGCCAGCAGCGGTGGGACTAACTACAATGAGCAGTTCTTC. It translates to CASSGGTNYNEQFF.

This chain links TRBV5-6 with TRBJ2-7, with TRBD2 matching 9 bases. There are 16 residues in the CDR3. Trimming at V came to 4 bases and at J to 2 bases, leaving 10 bases not matched to a gene. Germline CDR1 reads SGHDT; CDR2 reads YYEEEE. The CDR3 is CASSPPASGTPYEQYV. The CDR3 bases are TGTGCCAGCAGCCCCCCGGCTAGCGGGACTCCCTACGAGCAGTACGTC.

The sample holds one count of this clone. The chain is built from TRBV7-6 and TRBJ2-1, with TRBD2 matching over 12 bases. Trimming cost V 2 bases and J 2 bases; bases outside gene matches: 16. CDR3 size: 21 residues. The germline V gene has CDR1 SGHVS and CDR2 FNYEAQ. CDR3 sequence reads: CASSLPSVGPSGRVAYNEQFF. DNA for the CDR3: TGTGCCAGCAGCTTACCCTCGGTGGGCCCTAGCGGGAGGGTGGCCTACAATGAGCAGTTCTTC. Full variable domain (outside the CDR3, taken from reference TRBV7-6 and TRBJ2-1): GAGVSQSPRYKVTKRGQDVALRCDPISGHVSLYWYRQALGQGPEFLTYFNYEAQQDKSGLPNDRFSAERPEGSISTLTIQRTEQRDSAMYRCASSLPSVGPSGRVAYNEQFFGPGTRLTVL.

The chain recombines TRBV18 with TRBJ2-1; TRBD2 matches at 9 bases. V lost 3 bases, J lost 2 bases, and 5 bases stayed unmatched. CDR1 and CDR2 from the germline V gene are KGHSH and LQKENI. The CDR3 runs to 16 residues. CDR3 region: CASSPGLAGPYNEQFF. The CDR3 region has the DNA TGTGCCAGCTCACCGGGGCTAGCGGGACCCTACAATGAGCAGTTCTTC.

The rearrangement joins TRBV5-1 to TRBJ1-1, with D perhaps matching TRBD1 (5 bases). The CDR3 has 15 residues. The V gene lost 1 base and the J gene lost 1 base, with 11 bases spanning the gap. Germline CDR1 is SGHRS and CDR2 is YFSETQ. The CDR3 is CASSLRAGQNTEAFF. The CDR3 region has the DNA TGCGCCAGCAGCTTGAGGGCAGGGCAGAACACTGAAGCTTTCTTT.

The gene calls are TRBV6-5 and TRBJ1-2; D is unclear. The CDR3 runs 14 residues. Germline-derived CDR1 and CDR2 are MNHEY and SVGAGI. Trimming left V 0 bases short and J 8 bases short, with 13 bases between. The CDR3 sequence is CASSYSTGLGGYTF. Here the CDR3 DNA reads TGTGCCAGCAGTTACTCGACCGGGTTAGGCGGCTACACCTTC.

This sequence joins TRBV7-3 and TRBJ1-1; D remains unclear. CDR1 and CDR2 (germline): SGHTA, FQGTGA. The CDR3 is made up of 13 amino acids. The V and J ends lost 3 bases and 3 bases respectively, with 8 bases between them. The CDR3 bases are TGTGCCAGCAGCTTGGGCACCTACACTGAAGCTTTCTTT. Its protein product is CASSLGTYTEAFF.

The chain links TRBV24-1 to TRBJ1-5; D uncertain. The length of the CDR3 is 16 residues. Trimming took 0 bases from V and 1 from J, leaving 9 bases between them. Germline CDR1 KGHDR, CDR2 SFDVKD. The CDR3 nucleotides are TGTGCCACCAGTGATTTGCCAGGTGGAAGCAATCAGCCCCAGCATTTT. Residues: CATSDLPGGSNQPQHF.

V is TRBV18 and J is TRBJ2-7; 8 bases are a match to TRBD2. The CDR3 length is 12 residues. V shed 5 bases, J shed 11 bases, and the junction held 8 bases outside the gene matches. Germline V gene data show CDR1 as KGHSH and CDR2 as LQKENI. CDR3 coding DNA: TGTGCCAGCTCATCGCCCCCCGGGGGGGAGTACTTC. The encoded protein is CASSSPPGGEYF.

This clone was seen just once. The chain uses TRBV10-1 and TRBJ2-3, with D perhaps TRBD1 (5 bases). The CDR3 is 16 residues long. CDR1 and CDR2 from the germline V gene are WNHNN and SYGVQD (reference sequence). The V and J ends lost 2 bases and 1 base respectively, with 13 bases between them. The CDR3 reads CASSEPQAGCTDTQYF. The CDR3 bases are TGCGCCAGCAGTGAGCCACAGGCCGGGTGCACAGATACGCAGTATTTT.

V is TRBV15 and J is TRBJ1-2; 12 positions agree with TRBD1. CDR3 length: 17 residues. CDR1 is LNHNV and CDR2 is YYDKDF in the germline V gene (reference sequence). The J segment lost 4 bases and the V segment lost 1 base, leaving 7 bases of the junction unmatched. The CDR3 DNA sequence: TGTGCCACCAGCAGAGGGGGACAGGGGGCGCTGAGCTATGGCTACACCTTC. Its translation is CATSRGGQGALSYGYTF.

This CDR3 reads CASSPPQGRNYGYTF. As DNA, the CDR3 is TGTGCCAGCTCACCACCCCAGGGTCGGAACTATGGCTACACCTTC. The rearrangement uses TRBV18 and TRBJ1-2; D is perhaps TRBD1 (5 bases). The germline gives CDR1 KGHSH, CDR2 LQKENI. Trimming took off 0 bases at V and 2 bases at J, with 10 bases between the two ends. The CDR3 is 15 residues long.

The rearrangement uses TRBV6-5 and TRBJ2-1; 8 positions agree with TRBD2. The CDR3 totals 14 residues. The V and J ends lost 2 bases and 6 bases, in that order; junction bases with no gene match: 3. Germline V gene sequence: CDR1 MNHEY, CDR2 SVGAGI. DNA for the CDR3: TGTGCCAGCAGTTACCCGGGGGGGTCCAATGAGCAGTTCTTC. Its protein product is CASSYPGGSNEQFF.

This chain links TRBV11-1 with TRBJ2-3; 10 positions match TRBD2. CDR3 size: 16 residues. Trimming took 5 bases from V and 6 from J; bases not matched to a gene: 11. Germline values: CDR1 SGHAT, CDR2 FQDESV (reference sequence). CDR3 loop: CASSPTSGRAIDTQYF. CDR3 nucleotides: TGTGCCAGCAGCCCAACAAGCGGGAGGGCCATTGATACGCAGTATTTT. The full variable domain, with the rest looked up from reference TRBV11-1 and TRBJ2-3, is EAEVAQSPRYKITEKSQAVAFWCDPISGHATLYWYRQILGQGPELLVQFQDESVVDDSQLPKDRFSAERLKGVDSTLKIQPAELGDSAMYLCASSPTSGRAIDTQYFGPGTRLTVL.

The chain couples TRBV27 to TRBJ1-1, with D possibly being TRBD1 (5 bases). The ends were cut back, 3 bases at V and 3 bases at J, with 17 bases in the middle. This CDR3 has 16 residues. CDR1 MNHEY and CDR2 SMNVEV come from the germline V gene (reference sequence). This CDR3 reads CASSFLGVGGYTEAFF. The CDR3 DNA follows: TGTGCCAGCAGTTTTTTAGGCGTCGGGGGTTACACTGAAGCTTTCTTT.

The chain carries TRBV5-4 and TRBJ2-7, with a weak D call TRBD2 (5 bases). Germline V lookup: CDR1 SGHNT, CDR2 YYREEE (reference sequence). The CDR3 sequence is 12 residues long. Deletions cut 5 bases from V and 6 bases from J, with 12 bases between. CDR3: CASSSAGGEQYV. In DNA form, the CDR3 reads TGTGCCAGCAGTAGCGCGGGTGGCGAGCAGTACGTC.

The CDR3 DNA is TGTGCCTGGAGAGGACAGGGAACCTTCTATGGCTACACCTTC. Its translation: CAWRGQGTFYGYTF. The chain has TRBV30 and TRBJ1-2, with 8 nucleotides matching TRBD1. Germline trimming cut 3 bases from V and 4 bases from J; bases unmatched to any gene: 7. The CDR3 runs 14 residues. The V gene's germline CDR1 is GTSNPN and CDR2 SVGIG (reference sequence).

This clone was counted a single time. J is TRBJ1-5 and V is TRBV7-8, with 7 nucleotides matching TRBD1. From germline, CDR1 is SGHVS and CDR2 FQNEAQ. J lost 1 base, V lost 5 bases, and 11 bases had no gene match. This CDR3 is built from 17 residues. For the CDR3, the DNA is TGTGCCAGCAGCCCCCGACAGGGTCTGGGGAGCAATCAGCCCCAGCATTTT. Protein sequence: CASSPRQGLGSNQPQHF.

This chain uses TRBV6-5 with TRBJ2-1, with D uncertain. Germline V gene data show CDR1 as MNHEY and CDR2 as SVGAGI. The ends were cut back, 0 bases at V and 2 bases at J, with 11 bases in the middle. The CDR3 consists of 16 residues. CDR3 sequence reads: CASSYSASRPYNEQFF. As DNA, the CDR3 is TGTGCCAGCAGTTACTCGGCTAGTCGCCCCTACAATGAGCAGTTCTTC.

The chain combines TRBV5-6 with TRBJ1-2; no clear D gene. This CDR3 spans 14 amino acids. V was cut by 0 bases and J by 4 bases, with 10 bases left in between. CDR1 and CDR2 from the germline V gene are SGHDT and YYEEEE. The CDR3 spells CASSLGPEGYGYTF. The CDR3 region has the DNA TGTGCCAGCAGCTTGGGCCCCGAGGGCTATGGCTACACCTTC.